This T cell receptor beta chain was captured by sequencing in a study of regulatory T cells in long-lasting Graves disease (dated by TCRdb to the early 2020s). Describing the broader study: Patients with newly diagnosed Graves' disease had been on antithyroid drugs for under 3 months. Persistent Graves' disease patients were compared with newly diagnosed Graves' disease patients by peripheral blood TCR sequencing and RNA sequencing. The study was conducted in China and was registered as a clinical trial. A total of some 35 samples underwent TCR sequencing: about 13 from persistent and roughly 20 from newly diagnosed Graves' disease patients. The paper's findings and limits, for the study overall: Patients with persistent disease shared more public clonotypes (around 2,500) than newly diagnosed patients did (approximately 990). Only peripheral blood was studied, because thyroid tissue, the primary lesion, was inaccessible. Lower TCR Shannon entropy and fewer highly expanded clones were observed in persistent Graves' disease patients than in newly diagnosed patients, which suggested clonal expansion. The small sample size was acknowledged by the authors as a limitation that may reduce accuracy. Only the TCR beta chain was sequenced and analyzed. Preferential use of TRBV28, TRBJ1-2 and TRBJ2-5 was observed in persistent disease, whereas TRBV20-1 and TRBJ2-1 were favored in newly diagnosed disease.

The CDR3, from cysteine to phenylalanine, totals 13 residues. Solely the CDR3 DNA is kept, with 39 bases framed from the first base. Explained via the paper, the time point label denotes: newly diagnosed GD, antithyroid drugs for less than 3 months. For both TCR sequencing and RNA sequencing, RNA was extracted from PBMCs using TRIzol. The diagnosis of Graves' disease was made according to American Thyroid Association guidelines. Recruitment of patients was carried out at an endocrinology department in Xi'an, China. From each patient, about 9 milliliters of peripheral blood was collected into an EDTA anticoagulant tube. Ficoll Paque Plus density gradient separation was used to isolate PBMCs, and no additional T cell sorting was done. An Agilent 2100 Bioanalyzer and agarose gel were used to check RNA quality, while a NanoDrop 2000 measured RNA concentration. This clonotype has more than one count but fewer than ten. Its specific antigen is unknown. The junction and the germline gene differ at one end; a read error may be behind it.

Library construction relied on multiplex PCR. Sequencing relied on an Illumina HiSeq 4000. iRepertoire HTBI primers and Arm-PCR amplification of CDR3 regions were used to construct TCR beta libraries. Gel purification was performed on PCR products prior to sequencing. The paper's data handling went like this. Across samples, about 64 TRBV and over 11 TRBJ segments were identified and used for gene usage analysis of CDR3 amino acid clonotypes. Filtered high-quality paired reads were merged into contigs using COPE and FqMerger. BLAST was used to align contigs to IMGT TRBV, TRBD and TRBJ reference genes, and CDR3 was defined according to IMGT. Any clonotype with a frequency above 0.1% was counted as a highly expanded clone. Shannon entropy served as the measure of repertoire diversity, while the Gini coefficient captured V-J evenness. A clonotype found in more than one individual was treated as public. Using fastp trimming at Q25 and MiXCR clonotype assembly, TCRdb reanalyzed the public sequencing data and kept in-frame beta chains. Each entry merges the rows of one CDR3 protein and shows their most common DNA and genes. What appears here as the V and J calls and clone size reflects TCRdb's work, not the paper's. The table for this sample lists approximately 490,000 distinct CDR3 sequences; roughly 17% of them were counted only once. More than 10% of the sample goes to the ten largest clones.

The same specimen was also included in a second study, on T cells in Graves' hyperthyroidism and ophthalmopathy. According to the second study: Graves' hyperthyroidism was defined as stable when no progression to ophthalmopathy occurred over 18 months of follow-up. Hyperthyroidism patients were newly diagnosed, had a disease duration of under 2 months, and were aged 18 to 65 years. Exclusion was applied to patients with uncontrolled infections, other autoimmune diseases, pregnancy or lactation. Diagnoses were based on clinical symptoms, serum thyroxine and TRAb, thyroid ultrasound and orbital computed tomography. The TCR CDR3 was subjected to a first round of RT-PCR using the HTBI primer set and the Qiagen OneStep RT-PCR kit. Blood samples also contained most of the expanded thyroid clonotypes (frequency above 0.001), which suggests that blood repertoires may reflect thyroid immune responses. Ophthalmopathy was separated from stable hyperthyroidism by a 13 V-J signature model, with roughly 88% sensitivity and around 81% specificity obtained in cross-validation and 80%/75% obtained in testing. During validation, the model predicted progression to ophthalmopathy a median of around six months ahead of onset, with around 71% sensitivity and 72% to 80% specificity. A discovery cohort of roughly 100 patients, approximately 45 with Graves' ophthalmopathy and approximately 57 with stable Graves' hyperthyroidism, was used to find distinguishing TCR V-J signatures. An independent validation cohort of 18 to 20 hyperthyroidism patients and 17 patients who later progressed to ophthalmopathy tested prospective prediction of ophthalmopathy. For training and testing, the roughly 93 patients in the discovery cohort were randomly divided in a 7:3 ratio. The study also compared thyroid tissue and blood T-cell repertoires from five or six Graves' hyperthyroidism patients. Once sampling was done, hyperthyroidism patients were given methimazole at a starting dose of 30 mg daily, whereas ophthalmopathy patients were given high-dose intravenous methylprednisolone. The libraries were constructed in a second round of multiplex PCR and then size-selected and purified. Libraries were sequenced paired-end with 100 bp reads on an Illumina HiSeq2000. SOAPnuke was used to process the raw data, removing reads that contained adapters or uncalled bases, had a mean Phred below 15, or lacked an exact match to the constant primer or identifier. COPE v1.2.5 was used to merge the high-quality paired reads, and each unique nucleotide sequence was defined as a clonotype. Clonotypes were aligned to IMGT TRBV, TRBD and TRBJ reference segments using MiTCR v1.1. The analysis included only V-J combinations with a frequency above 0.0001, which together covered more than 98% of the repertoires. A TCS score was defined as the ratio of F50 (clonal expansion) to E x V (chaos), with BLOSUM62-based TCRdist applied between CDR3 peptides within each V-J. Welch's t-statistics and random forest reduced roughly 530 V-J features to about 12, which were used in a naive Bayes classifier (R e1071). Sample size was not statistically predetermined, and investigators were not blinded to group allocation. According to the paper, TCR Vbeta CDR3 sequencing was carried out on 135 peripheral blood samples, which came from 40 to 45 ophthalmopathy, around 75 hyperthyroidism and around 17 progressor patients.

This clonotype was sampled from a man in his forties with Graves disease. Donor details come from another sample of the same person, matched by shared clones. Source: peripheral blood mononuclear cells (PBMCs), taken at new diagnosis, from a patient treated with antithyroid drugs. The rearranged segments are TRBV12-3 or TRBV12-4 and TRBJ2-1; too little of a D gene remains to name it. The end of the DNA is better explained by TRBJ2-5, so the J call may be wrong. The nucleotide sequence is TGTGCCAGCGGTTTATCTACTCAGGAGACCCAGTACTTC. Its amino acids are CASGLSTQETQYF.